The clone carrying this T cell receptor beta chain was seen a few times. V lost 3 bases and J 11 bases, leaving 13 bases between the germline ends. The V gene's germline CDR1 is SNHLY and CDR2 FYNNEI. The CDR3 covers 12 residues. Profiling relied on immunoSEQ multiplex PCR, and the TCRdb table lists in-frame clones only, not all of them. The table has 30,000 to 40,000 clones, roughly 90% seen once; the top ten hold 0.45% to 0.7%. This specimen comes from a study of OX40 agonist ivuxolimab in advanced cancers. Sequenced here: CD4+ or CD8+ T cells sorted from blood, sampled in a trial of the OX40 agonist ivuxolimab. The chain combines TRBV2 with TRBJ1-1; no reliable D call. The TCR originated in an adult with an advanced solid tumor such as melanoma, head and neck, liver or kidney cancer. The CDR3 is CASSDRPLGAFF. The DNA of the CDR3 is TGTGCCAGCAGTGACCGGCCCCTCGGGGCTTTCTTT.